These 30 T cell receptor beta chains came from one sample sequenced in a study of blood T cell repertoires in COVID-19. TCRdb keeps only in-frame clones here, not all; method: immunoSEQ multiplex PCR. The sample yields roughly 95,000 clones, 82% seen once. Sequenced input: peripheral blood. The receptors derive from an elderly man with acute or convalescent COVID-19.

This chain joins TRBV14 and TRBJ2-7; no firm D call. This CDR3 has 13 residues. The ends were cut back, 0 bases at V and 5 bases at J, with 8 bases in the middle. CDR1 and CDR2 from the germline V gene are SGHDN and FVKESK. The CDR3 nucleotides read TGTGCCAGCAGCCAAGATCAAGCACACGAGCAGTACTTC. Translating it yields CASSQDQAHEQYF.

This clone was picked up one time. This chain uses TRBV23-1 with TRBJ2-7, with 10 nucleotides matching TRBD2. TRBV23-1 is an open reading frame whose function is uncertain. The V and J ends lost 7 bases and 5 bases, in that order; junction bases with no gene match: 17. The CDR3 has 17 amino acids. The CDR3 nucleotides read TGCGCCAGCATCACGCCGGGACAAGCGGGAGGGACAGACGAGCAGTACTTC. Residues: CASITPGQAGGTDEQYF.

Only one count was recorded for this clone. The V and J genes are TRBV10-1 and TRBJ2-7; 9 nucleotides agree with TRBD1. The CDR3 loop spans 14 amino acids. V was pared by 4 bases and J by 2 bases, with 3 bases of the junction left unmatched. CDR1 is WNHNN and CDR2 is SYGVQD in the germline V gene (reference sequence). CDR3: CASSGTGDTYEQYF. CDR3 nucleotides: TGCGCCAGCAGTGGGACAGGGGACACCTACGAGCAGTACTTC.

The chain is built from TRBV2 and TRBJ1-2, with 10 bases aligning to TRBD1. Looked up from germline, CDR1 is SNHLY and CDR2 is FYNNEI. Unmatched junction bases numbered 9, after V lost 6 bases and J lost 5 bases. The CDR3 has 15 amino acids. The DNA of the CDR3 is TGTGCCAGCAGAGGAACCGGGACAGGGGTGTATGGCTACACCTTC. Encoded protein: CASRGTGTGVYGYTF.

Turning to this clone: This same CDR3 is encoded by further DNA sequences in the sample. V is TRBV5-4 and J is TRBJ1-6; TRBD1 matches 8 bases. The CDR3 loop spans 15 amino acids. V shed 3 bases and J 9 bases; nucleotides not matched to a gene: 8. The germline CDR1 and CDR2 sequences are SGHNT and YYREEE (reference sequence). The CDR3 DNA sequence: TGTGCCAGCAGCTCAGGACAGGGTCGGGCTTCACCCCTCCACTTT. Protein product: CASSSGQGRASPLHF.

A single count supports this clone. The rearrangement uses TRBV18 and TRBJ2-3; TRBD1 matches at 8 bases. Germline CDR1 is KGHSH and CDR2 is LQKENI. V dropped 4 bases and J dropped 2; count of bases not matched to a gene: 5. The CDR3 runs to 15 residues. CDR3 loop: CASSRGTGPTDTQYF. The CDR3 DNA follows: TGTGCCAGCTCACGTGGGACAGGCCCCACAGATACGCAGTATTTT.

This chain connects TRBV19 to TRBJ1-4; 8 nucleotides agree with TRBD1. Losses at the gene ends were 4 bases for V and 7 bases for J; bases not matched to a gene: 11. Germline CDR1 is LNHDA and CDR2 is SQIVND (reference sequence). The CDR3 is 16 amino acids. CDR3 nucleotides: TGTGCCAGTAGTAACGACAGGGGACAGTATTTTGAAAAACTGTTTTTT. It yields the protein CASSNDRGQYFEKLFF.

The rearrangement uses TRBV7-9 and TRBJ2-2; 8 bases are a match to TRBD2. The junction had 12 bases not matched to a gene; V was cut back by 5 bases and J by 4 bases. The V gene's germline CDR1 is SEHNR and CDR2 FQNEAQ (reference sequence). The CDR3 contains 17 residues. Here the CDR3 reads CASSPLGSGGTTGELFF. The CDR3, as DNA: TGTGCCAGCAGCCCCCTGGGGAGCGGGGGAACCACCGGGGAGCTGTTTTTT.

This clone appeared once. The chain combines TRBV28 with TRBJ2-2; TRBD1 agrees at 7 bases. Germline values: CDR1 MDHEN, CDR2 SYDVKM. CDR3 length equals 16 residues. V dropped 4 bases and J dropped 2; count of bases not matched to a gene: 7. DNA for the CDR3: TGTGCCAGCAGTTCATGGGACAGACCTAACACCGGGGAGCTGTTTTTT. Translation gives CASSSWDRPNTGELFF.

This chain joins TRBV28 and TRBJ2-6; D might be TRBD2 (5 bases). V was clipped by 5 bases and J by 9 bases, with 14 bases between them. The CDR3 totals 14 residues. Germline V gene sequence: CDR1 MDHEN, CDR2 SYDVKM. The CDR3: CASSPPAGLNVLTF. In DNA form, the CDR3 reads TGTGCCAGCAGTCCCCCGGCGGGCCTCAACGTCCTGACTTTC.

This clone appeared a single time. The rearrangement uses TRBV12-3 or TRBV12-4 and TRBJ2-7; the match to TRBD1 covers 7 bases. V dropped 5 bases and J dropped 6; count of bases not matched to a gene: 7. This CDR3 is 13 amino acids long. CDR3 amino acids: CASSPTGVGEQYF. The CDR3 DNA reads TGTGCCAGCAGTCCTACAGGGGTTGGCGAGCAGTACTTC.

The rearrangement uses TRBV27 and TRBJ2-7; 10 bases line up with TRBD2. The CDR3 runs 16 residues. Germline trimming cut 2 bases from V and 3 bases from J; bases unmatched to any gene: 7. CDR1 and CDR2 (germline): MNHEY, SMNVEV (reference sequence). The CDR3 here is CASSLTWTSGNYEQYF. As DNA, the CDR3 is TGTGCCAGCAGTTTAACCTGGACTAGCGGAAACTACGAGCAGTACTTC.

This clone was observed a few times. The rearrangement links TRBV18 to TRBJ1-1, with D uncertain. Per germline, CDR1 KGHSH and CDR2 LQKENI. The V and J ends lost 5 bases and 7 bases respectively, with 11 bases between them. The CDR3 contains 12 residues. For the CDR3, the DNA is TGTGCCAGCTCAATGGGGAGTTTTGAAGCTTTCTTT. It specifies CASSMGSFEAFF.

The gene calls are TRBV11-2 and TRBJ2-3; possible D gene TRBD2, 6 bases. The CDR3 is made up of 14 amino acids. The V and J ends lost 0 bases and 5 bases respectively, with 9 bases between them. The germline gives CDR1 SGHAT, CDR2 FQNNGV. CDR3 nucleotide sequence: TGTGCCAGCAGCTTAGATCGGGGAGGAGATACGCAGTATTTT. Amino acids: CASSLDRGGDTQYF.

The CDR3 loop reads CASSSPGQGTNIQYF. The CDR3 DNA is TGTGCCAGCAGCTCTCCGGGACAGGGAACAAACATTCAGTACTTC. The chain uses TRBV5-4 and TRBJ2-4; 9 bases line up with TRBD1. The CDR3 totals 15 residues. V trimming: 3 bases; J trimming: 6 bases; junction bases outside the gene matches: 7. Germline CDR1 is SGHNT and CDR2 is YYREEE (reference sequence).

The chain is built from TRBV6-1 and TRBJ1-5; perhaps TRBD1 as D (5 bases). The CDR3 consists of 15 residues. Germline CDR1 and CDR2: MNHNS and SASEGT. Trimming stripped 7 bases from V and 0 bases from J, with 13 bases between. In DNA form, the CDR3 reads TGTGCCAGCATCATCGGGGGTTATAGCAATCAGCCCCAGCATTTT. Residues: CASIIGGYSNQPQHF.

The chain employs TRBV19 and TRBJ1-2, with 8 bases fitting TRBD1. CDR1 and CDR2 (germline): LNHDA, SQIVND (reference sequence). This CDR3 contains 14 residues. The ends lost 5 bases at V and 1 base at J; junction bases unmatched: 3. DNA of the CDR3: TGTGCCAGTAGTCGGACAGGGTATAACTATGGCTACACCTTC. This encodes CASSRTGYNYGYTF.

The V call is TRBV27, the J call TRBJ2-5; 7 bases align to TRBD1. The junction had 10 bases not matched to a gene; V was cut back by 6 bases and J by 6 bases. The CDR3 loop spans 14 amino acids. The V gene's germline CDR1 is MNHEY and CDR2 SMNVEV (reference sequence). The CDR3 sequence: CASSLNRGEKTQYF. CDR3 coding DNA: TGTGCCAGCAGCCTTAACAGGGGCGAAAAGACCCAGTACTTC.

The chain links TRBV7-2 to TRBJ2-7, with D possibly TRBD2 on 6 matching bases. Per germline, CDR1 SGHTA and CDR2 FQGNSA. Trimming pared 6 bases from V and 3 bases from J, leaving 12 bases between. This CDR3 region has 13 residues. Written as DNA, the CDR3 is TGTGCCAGCAGTAGGGACTTCCTCTACGAGCAGTACTTC. Protein product: CASSRDFLYEQYF.

This chain joins TRBV7-9 and TRBJ2-7, with D possibly being TRBD2 (6 bases). Germline-derived CDR1 and CDR2 are SEHNR and FQNEAQ (reference sequence). There are 14 residues in the CDR3. V lost 2 bases, J lost 3 bases, and 11 bases lay in between. The CDR3 here is CASSLLGSDYEQYF. Written as DNA, the CDR3 is TGTGCCAGCAGCTTACTCGGGAGTGACTACGAGCAGTACTTC.

This clone has only one observation. The chain uses TRBV19 and TRBJ2-2; 10 bases line up with TRBD1. This CDR3 has 16 amino acids. Germline CDR1 reads LNHDA; CDR2 reads SQIVND (reference sequence). The V segment lost 8 bases and the J segment 5 bases; nucleotides outside the gene matches: 11. CDR3 bases: TGTGCCAGTCAAATGCCGGGACAGGGGCGAACCGGGGAGCTGTTTTTT. Its translation: CASQMPGQGRTGELFF.

V usage is TRBV7-2 and J usage is TRBJ1-5, with TRBD1 as a possible D gene (6 bases). CDR1 and CDR2 (germline): SGHTA, FQGNSA. The CDR3 runs 13 residues. The V end lost 2 bases, the J end lost 5 bases, and 7 bases lay between the germline ends. As DNA, the CDR3 is TGTGCCAGCAGCTTACAGGGGCATCAGCCCCAGCATTTT. Its protein product is CASSLQGHQPQHF. The full variable domain, in which reference TRBV7-2 and TRBJ1-5 provide the parts outside the CDR3, is GAGVSQSPSNKVTEKGKDVELRCDPISGHTALYWYRQSLGQGLEFLIYFQGNSAPDKSGLPSDRFSAERTGGSVSTLTIQRTQQEDSAVYLCASSLQGHQPQHFGDGTRLSIL.

This sequence joins TRBV10-2 and TRBJ1-2; the match to TRBD1 covers 7 bases. Germline loops: CDR1 WSHSY, CDR2 SAAADI. Trimming removed 7 bases from V and 0 bases from J; junction bases left unmatched: 11. This CDR3 comprises 16 residues. CDR3 nucleotide sequence: TGCGCCAGCACCCAGAGGACAGGTTCGACTAACTATGGCTACACCTTC. This sequence encodes CASTQRTGSTNYGYTF.

V usage is TRBV19 and J usage is TRBJ1-5, with D maybe TRBD1 (6 bases). The CDR3 sequence is 15 residues long. Trimming stripped 3 bases from V and 5 bases from J, with 14 bases between. Germline-derived CDR1 and CDR2 are LNHDA and SQIVND (reference sequence). The CDR3 region is CASSISGQFYQPQHF. CDR3 DNA sequence: TGTGCCAGTAGTATTTCCGGACAGTTCTATCAGCCCCAGCATTTT.

This clone was detected ten times or more. The chain joins TRBV18 to TRBJ1-1; D ambiguous. Trimming pared 4 bases from V and 5 bases from J, leaving 17 bases between. Germline CDR1 and CDR2: KGHSH and LQKENI. CDR3 length: 15 amino acids. CDR3 sequence reads: CASSLSSPRGTEAFF. In nucleotides, the CDR3 is TGTGCCAGCTCACTTTCCTCCCCACGAGGGACTGAAGCTTTCTTT. The full variable domain, with the rest looked up from reference TRBV18 and TRBJ1-1, is NAGVMQNPRHLVRRRGQEARLRCSPMKGHSHVYWYRQLPEEGLKFMVYLQKENIIDESGMPKERFSAEFPKEGPSILRIQQVVRGDSAAYFCASSLSSPRGTEAFFGQGTRLTVV.

This chain uses TRBV27 with TRBJ1-1; possible D gene TRBD1, 6 bases. Per germline, CDR1 MNHEY and CDR2 SMNVEV (reference sequence). V lost 5 bases to trimming and J lost 0 bases, with 13 bases between them. The CDR3 sequence is 15 residues long. The DNA for the CDR3 is TGTGCCAGCAGTGCCGGACAGATAATGAACACTGAAGCTTTCTTT. Its translation: CASSAGQIMNTEAFF.

The J gene is TRBJ1-2, the V gene TRBV20-1; D not certain. V was pared by 3 bases and J by 4 bases, with 9 bases between. Per germline, CDR1 DFQATT and CDR2 SNEGSKA (reference sequence). The CDR3 extends over 12 amino acids. Here the CDR3 reads CSASPGVYGYTF. The CDR3 coding sequence is TGCAGTGCTAGTCCCGGGGTCTATGGCTACACCTTC.

This clone showed up just once. A read error may account for a junction end that differs from germline. V is TRBV3-1 (or the pseudogene TRBV3-2) and J is TRBJ2-3, with 10 bases that match TRBD2. The V gene's germline CDR1 is LGHDT and CDR2 YNNKEL (reference sequence). CDR3 length: 14 amino acids. The DNA for the CDR3 is TGTGCCAGCAGCCAAGGCCGTAGCGGGACTAGCGCGAATTTT. Translated, it gives CASSQGRSGTSANF.

The chain joins TRBV4-3 to TRBJ2-7; 8 bases align to TRBD1. CDR1 and CDR2 (germline): LGHNA, YSLEER. Germline trimming cut 4 bases from V and 2 bases from J; bases unmatched to any gene: 7. This CDR3 is built from 15 residues. CDR3 sequence reads: CASSPGQGYPYEQYF. As DNA, the CDR3 is TGCGCCAGCAGCCCCGGACAGGGATACCCCTACGAGCAGTACTTC.

The chain uses TRBV7-2 and TRBJ1-2; TRBD1 agrees at 9 bases. The CDR3 is made up of 13 amino acids. Germline CDR1 is SGHTA and CDR2 is FQGNSA. Trimming removed 4 bases from V and 4 bases from J; junction bases left unmatched: 1. CDR3: CASSSTGGYGYTF. CDR3 DNA sequence: TGTGCCAGCAGCTCGACAGGGGGCTATGGCTACACCTTC.